This TCR beta chain was identified during a study of OX40 agonist ivuxolimab in advanced cancers. Profiled with immunoSEQ multiplex PCR; TCRdb holds only in-frame clones, not every one. The sample holds 50,000 to 70,000 clones, 83% seen once. Germline-derived CDR1 and CDR2 are MRHNA and SNTAGT. The CDR3 has 15 amino acids. Trimming pared 6 bases from V and 4 bases from J, leaving 18 bases between. The chain combines TRBV6-4 with TRBJ1-2; no reliable D call. The receptor was derived from an adult with an advanced solid tumor such as melanoma, head and neck, liver or kidney cancer. Sequencing used CD4+ or CD8+ T cells sorted from blood, obtained in a trial of the OX40 agonist ivuxolimab. The CDR3 protein is CASSAEPFGLYGYTF. The CDR3 DNA follows: TGTGCCAGCAGCGCCGAGCCATTTGGTCTCTATGGCTACACCTTC.